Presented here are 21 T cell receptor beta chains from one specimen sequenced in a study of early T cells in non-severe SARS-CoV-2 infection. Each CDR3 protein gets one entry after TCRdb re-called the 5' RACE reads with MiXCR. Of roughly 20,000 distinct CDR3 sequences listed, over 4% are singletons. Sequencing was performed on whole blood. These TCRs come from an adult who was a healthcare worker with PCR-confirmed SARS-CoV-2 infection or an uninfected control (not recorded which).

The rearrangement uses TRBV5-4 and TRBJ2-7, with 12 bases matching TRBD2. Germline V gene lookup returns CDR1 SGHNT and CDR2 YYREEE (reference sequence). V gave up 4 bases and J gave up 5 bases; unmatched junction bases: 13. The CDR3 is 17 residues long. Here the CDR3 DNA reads TGTGCCAGCAGCCAAATCCCGGGACTAGCGGGCCGCGACGAGCAGTACTTC. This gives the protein CASSQIPGLAGRDEQYF.

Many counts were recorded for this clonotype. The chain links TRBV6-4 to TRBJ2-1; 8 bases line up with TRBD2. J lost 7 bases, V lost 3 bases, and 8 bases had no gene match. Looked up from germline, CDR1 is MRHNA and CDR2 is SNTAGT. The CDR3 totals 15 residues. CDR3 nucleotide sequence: TGTGCCAGCAGTGAAACGGGGGGGCCGGAAAATGAGCAGTTCTTC. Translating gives CASSETGGPENEQFF.

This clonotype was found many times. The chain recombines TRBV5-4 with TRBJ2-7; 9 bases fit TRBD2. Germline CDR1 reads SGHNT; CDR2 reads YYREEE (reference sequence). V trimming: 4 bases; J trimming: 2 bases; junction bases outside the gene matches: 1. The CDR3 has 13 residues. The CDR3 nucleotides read TGTGCCAGCAGCCCTAGCGGGACCTACGAGCAGTACTTC. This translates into CASSPSGTYEQYF.

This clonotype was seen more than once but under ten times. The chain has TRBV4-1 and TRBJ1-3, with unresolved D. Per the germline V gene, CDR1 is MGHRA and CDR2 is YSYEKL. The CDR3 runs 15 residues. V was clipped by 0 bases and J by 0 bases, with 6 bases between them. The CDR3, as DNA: TGCGCCAGCAGCCAAGATTCTGCCTCTGGAAACACCATATATTTT. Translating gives CASSQDSASGNTIYF.

In DNA form, the CDR3 reads TGTGCCAGCAGCCTACCAGAGACCCAGTACTTC. Amino acid sequence: CASSLPETQYF. The chain links TRBV21-1 to TRBJ2-5. TRBV21-1 is an annotated pseudogene. The CDR3 runs 11 residues.

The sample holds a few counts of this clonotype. The CDR3 region is CASSVAGGGQETQYF. CDR3 nucleotides: TGTGCCAGCAGTGTCGCAGGGGGCGGGCAAGAGACCCAGTACTTC. This chain uses TRBV6-1 with TRBJ2-5; 8 bases are a match to TRBD1. In germline, CDR1 is MNHNS, CDR2 SASEGT. V lost 4 bases and J lost 2; bases outside the gene matches: 6. This CDR3 is 15 amino acids long.

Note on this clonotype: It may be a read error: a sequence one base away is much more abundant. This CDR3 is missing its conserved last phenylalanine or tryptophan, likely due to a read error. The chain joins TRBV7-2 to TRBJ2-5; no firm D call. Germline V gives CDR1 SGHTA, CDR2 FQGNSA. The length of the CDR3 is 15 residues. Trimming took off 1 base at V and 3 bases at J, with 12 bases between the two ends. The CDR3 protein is CASSLGVVSEETQYS. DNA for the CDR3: TGTGCCAGCAGCTTAGGGGTAGTATCGGAAGAGACCCAGTACTCC.

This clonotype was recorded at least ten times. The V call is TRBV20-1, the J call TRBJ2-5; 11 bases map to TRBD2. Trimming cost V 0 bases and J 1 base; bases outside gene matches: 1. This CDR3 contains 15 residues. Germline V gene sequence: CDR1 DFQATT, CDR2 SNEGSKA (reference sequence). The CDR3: CSARDSGGAQETQYF. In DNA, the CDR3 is TGCAGTGCTAGAGATAGCGGGGGGGCCCAAGAGACCCAGTACTTC.

CDR3 sequence: CASSQGRDTQYF. DNA of the CDR3: TGTGCCAGCAGCCAAGGCCGGGATACGCAGTATTTT. The V and J genes are TRBV14 and TRBJ2-3; D gene ambiguous. CDR1 is SGHDN, CDR2 FVKESK, per germline. The CDR3 runs 12 residues. V was trimmed by 1 base and J by 6 bases, leaving 5 bases between them. The whole variable domain, filled in from reference TRBV14 and TRBJ2-3, reads EAGVTQFPSHSVIEKGQTVTLRCDPISGHDNLYWYRRVMGKEIKFLLHFVKESKQDESGMPNNRFLAERTGGTYSTLKVQPAELEDSGVYFCASSQGRDTQYFGPGTRLTVL.

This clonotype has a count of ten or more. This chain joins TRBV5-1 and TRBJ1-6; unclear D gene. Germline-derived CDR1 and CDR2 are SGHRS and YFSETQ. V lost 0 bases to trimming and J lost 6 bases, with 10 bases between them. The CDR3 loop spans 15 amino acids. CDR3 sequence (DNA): TGCGCCAGCAGCTTGGATGGGCAGACTAATTCACCCCTCCACTTT. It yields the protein CASSLDGQTNSPLHF.

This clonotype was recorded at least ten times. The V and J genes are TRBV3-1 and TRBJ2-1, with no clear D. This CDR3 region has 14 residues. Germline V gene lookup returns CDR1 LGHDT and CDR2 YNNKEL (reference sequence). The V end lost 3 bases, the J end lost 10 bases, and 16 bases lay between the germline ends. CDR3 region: CASSHPRLLGEQFF. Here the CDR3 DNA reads TGTGCCAGCAGCCACCCTAGGCTCCTTGGGGAGCAGTTCTTC.

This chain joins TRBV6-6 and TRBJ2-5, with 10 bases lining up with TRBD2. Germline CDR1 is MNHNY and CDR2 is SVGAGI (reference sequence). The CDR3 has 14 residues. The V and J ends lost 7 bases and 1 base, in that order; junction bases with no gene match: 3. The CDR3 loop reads CASTPSGSQETQYF. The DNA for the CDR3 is TGTGCCAGCACCCCTAGCGGGAGCCAAGAGACCCAGTACTTC.

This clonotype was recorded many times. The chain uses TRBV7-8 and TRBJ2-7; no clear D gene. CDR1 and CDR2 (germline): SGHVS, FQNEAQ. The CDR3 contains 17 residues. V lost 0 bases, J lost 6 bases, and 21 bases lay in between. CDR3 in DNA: TGTGCCAGCAGCTTAGCGCGGTTTCCCAGTGTCTGGTCCGAGCAGTACTTC. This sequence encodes CASSLARFPSVWSEQYF.

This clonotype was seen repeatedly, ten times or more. CDR3 amino acids: CASSTPRGTHNYGYTF. The CDR3 region has the DNA TGTGCCAGCAGTACACCCCGGGGGACTCATAACTATGGCTACACCTTC. V gene TRBV28 combines with J gene TRBJ1-2, with TRBD1 as a possible D gene (5 bases). CDR1 MDHEN and CDR2 SYDVKM come from the germline V gene. This CDR3 has 16 residues. V was clipped by 5 bases and J by 1 base, with 17 bases between them.

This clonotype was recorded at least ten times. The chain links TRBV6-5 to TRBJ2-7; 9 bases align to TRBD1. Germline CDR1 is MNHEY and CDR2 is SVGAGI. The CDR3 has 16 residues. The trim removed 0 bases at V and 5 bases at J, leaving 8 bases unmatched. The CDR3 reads CASSYSETTGGHEQYF. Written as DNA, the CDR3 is TGTGCCAGCAGTTACTCCGAGACAACAGGGGGCCACGAGCAGTACTTC.

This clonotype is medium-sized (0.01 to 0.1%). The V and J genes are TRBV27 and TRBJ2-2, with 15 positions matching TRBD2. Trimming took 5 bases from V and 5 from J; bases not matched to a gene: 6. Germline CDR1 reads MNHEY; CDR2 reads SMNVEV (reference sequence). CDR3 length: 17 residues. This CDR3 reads CASSGLAGGPGTGELFF. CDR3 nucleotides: TGTGCCAGCAGTGGACTAGCGGGAGGGCCCGGGACCGGGGAGCTGTTTTTT.

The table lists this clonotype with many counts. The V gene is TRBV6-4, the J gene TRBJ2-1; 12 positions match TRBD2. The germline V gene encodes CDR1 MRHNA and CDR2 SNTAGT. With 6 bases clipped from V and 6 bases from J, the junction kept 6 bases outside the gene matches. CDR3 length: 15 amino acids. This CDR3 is CASSPGTSGPNEQFF. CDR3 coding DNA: TGTGCCAGCAGCCCCGGGACTAGCGGGCCCAATGAGCAGTTCTTC.

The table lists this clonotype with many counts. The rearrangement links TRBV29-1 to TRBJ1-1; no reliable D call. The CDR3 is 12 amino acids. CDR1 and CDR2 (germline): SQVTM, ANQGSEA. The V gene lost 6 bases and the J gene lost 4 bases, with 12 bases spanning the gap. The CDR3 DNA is TGCAGCGTGTCGGAGAGGACCACTGAAGCTTTCTTT. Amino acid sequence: CSVSERTTEAFF.

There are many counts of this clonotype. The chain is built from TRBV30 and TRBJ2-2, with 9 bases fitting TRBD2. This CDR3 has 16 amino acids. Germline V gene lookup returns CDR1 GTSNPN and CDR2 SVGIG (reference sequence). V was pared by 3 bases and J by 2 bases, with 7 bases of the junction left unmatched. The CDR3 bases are TGTGCCTGGAGGAGCGGGAGGAGCTCCAACACCGGGGAGCTGTTTTTT. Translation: CAWRSGRSSNTGELFF.

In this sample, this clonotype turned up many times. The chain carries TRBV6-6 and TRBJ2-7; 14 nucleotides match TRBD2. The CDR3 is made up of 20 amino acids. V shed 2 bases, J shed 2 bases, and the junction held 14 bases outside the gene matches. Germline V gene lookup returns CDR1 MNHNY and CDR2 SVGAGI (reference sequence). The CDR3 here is CASSYIAGTSGSAGTYEQYF. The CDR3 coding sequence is TGTGCCAGCAGTTACATCGCCGGGACTAGCGGGAGTGCGGGAACCTACGAGCAGTACTTC.

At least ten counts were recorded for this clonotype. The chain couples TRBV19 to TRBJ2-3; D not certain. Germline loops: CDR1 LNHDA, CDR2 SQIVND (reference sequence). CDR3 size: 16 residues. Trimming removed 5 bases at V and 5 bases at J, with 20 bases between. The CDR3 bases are TGTGCCAGTAGTCCCAGTGGGCCGAAGTTGGGAGATACGCAGTATTTT. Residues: CASSPSGPKLGDTQYF.